This passage covers 20 T cell receptor beta chains from one sample sequenced in a study of beta chain features in type 1 diabetes. The study, taken as a whole, reports: Shortening of TCRB CDR3s, moderate but significant, appeared in all four CD4+ subsets of Type 1 diabetes patients.

No antigen has been identified for these receptors. Expressed TCRB transcripts were sequenced because the isolated RNA had all been reverse transcribed beforehand. TCRdb's copy holds only in-frame clones and misses some; the assay was immunoSEQ multiplex PCR. The data contain hundreds of thousands of clones, about a tenth of them singletons. Sequenced input: central memory CD4+ T cells from blood. Receptors were obtained from a man aged 30 to 45 with type 1 diabetes.

This clone was seen a few times. The genes are TRBV30 and TRBJ2-1; 9 bases fit TRBD2. Germline V gene data show CDR1 as GTSNPN and CDR2 as SVGIG (reference sequence). This CDR3 has 15 residues. V gave up 2 bases and J gave up 2 bases; unmatched junction bases: 4. CDR3 sequence (DNA): TGTGCCTGGAGTCAGAGCGGGGGGACCTACAATGAGCAGTTCTTC. The encoded protein is CAWSQSGGTYNEQFF.

This clone has at least ten counts. The genes are TRBV11-2 and TRBJ1-2; the D is unclear. Germline CDR1 reads SGHAT; CDR2 reads FQNNGV. CDR3 length: 13 amino acids. Trimming removed 3 bases from V and 4 bases from J, with 9 bases in between. The chain's CDR3 is CASSFPGSYGYTF. DNA for the CDR3: TGTGCCAGCAGCTTCCCCGGGAGCTATGGCTACACCTTC.

This clone has more than one count but fewer than ten. The identical CDR3 is also encoded by other nucleotide sequences in the sample. In DNA form, the CDR3 reads TGTGCCAGCAGCGCTGGACGGCTGAACACTGAAGCTTTCTTT. Translated, it gives CASSAGRLNTEAFF. The rearrangement uses TRBV9 and TRBJ1-1; no definite D call. The CDR3 contains 14 residues. Germline V gene lookup returns CDR1 SGDLS and CDR2 YYNGEE. The ends were cut back, 3 bases at V and 0 bases at J, with 9 bases in the middle.

The genes are TRBV11-2 and TRBJ2-3; a weak D match, TRBD2 (7 bases). Germline-derived CDR1 and CDR2 are SGHAT and FQNNGV. V lost 0 bases and J 2 bases, leaving 12 bases between the germline ends. This CDR3 is built from 16 residues. The CDR3 loop reads CASSLDGRGHTDTQYF. The CDR3 bases are TGTGCCAGCAGCTTAGATGGGCGGGGGCACACAGATACGCAGTATTTT.

This clone has more than one count but fewer than ten. V and J are TRBV28 and TRBJ2-7; TRBD1 is a possible D gene (6 bases). Per the germline V gene, CDR1 is MDHEN and CDR2 is SYDVKM. The CDR3 sequence is 15 residues long. V lost 5 bases to trimming and J lost 1 base, with 15 bases between them. The CDR3 coding sequence is TGTGCCAGCAGTCCGCGGGCAGGGGTATCCTACGAGCAGTACTTC. Its protein product is CASSPRAGVSYEQYF.

This clone was recorded only once. The J gene is TRBJ2-7, the V gene TRBV7-9, with TRBD2 identical over 14 bases. V lost 3 bases and J lost 3; bases outside the gene matches: 1. Germline V CDR1 and CDR2: SEHNR, FQNEAQ (reference sequence). The CDR3 consists of 15 residues. The CDR3 region is CASSFGLAGGYEQYF. The DNA for the CDR3 is TGTGCCAGCAGCTTCGGACTAGCGGGGGGCTACGAGCAGTACTTC.

This clone was seen ten or more times. J is TRBJ2-3 and V is TRBV9; no reliable D call. The V gene lost 3 bases and the J gene lost 6 bases, with 11 bases spanning the gap. The CDR3 consists of 13 residues. Germline V gene lookup returns CDR1 SGDLS and CDR2 YYNGEE. The CDR3 spells CASSDRVPDTQYF. The CDR3 coding sequence is TGTGCCAGCAGCGACCGTGTTCCCGATACGCAGTATTTT.

This clone came up many times. The chain employs TRBV4-1 and TRBJ2-4, with 9 nucleotides matching TRBD1. Per germline, CDR1 MGHRA and CDR2 YSYEKL. This CDR3 contains 14 residues. J was trimmed by 8 bases and V by 2 bases; bases with no gene match: 4. CDR3 DNA sequence: TGCGCCAGCAGCCAATCGGGACAGGGAGACATTCAGTACTTC. This encodes CASSQSGQGDIQYF.

A few counts support this clone. The chain recombines TRBV7-9 with TRBJ2-1; 12 bases map to TRBD2. CDR1 is SEHNR and CDR2 is FQNEAQ in the germline V gene (reference sequence). This CDR3 comprises 15 residues. V shed 5 bases and J 15 bases; nucleotides not matched to a gene: 14. The CDR3 sequence: CASSPRLAGDLSGFF. The CDR3 region has the DNA TGTGCCAGCAGCCCCCGACTAGCGGGGGACCTTTCTGGGTTCTTC.

The chain has TRBV5-1 and TRBJ1-1, with 7 bases lining up with TRBD1. The junction had 4 bases not matched to a gene; V was cut back by 0 bases and J by 5 bases. CDR1 SGHRS and CDR2 YFSETQ come from the germline V gene. This CDR3 contains 14 residues. CDR3 sequence (DNA): TGCGCCAGCAGCTTGGGGGACAGCGCAACTGAAGCTTTCTTT. Amino acids: CASSLGDSATEAFF.

V gene TRBV28 combines with J gene TRBJ2-4; 9 bases map to TRBD1. The CDR3 has 16 residues. V was clipped by 0 bases and J by 8 bases; unmatched bases: 8. CDR1 is MDHEN, CDR2 SYDVKM, per germline. CDR3: CASSLWGQGLSYIQYF. Here the CDR3 DNA reads TGTGCCAGCAGTTTATGGGGACAGGGATTATCGTACATTCAGTACTTC.

In this sample, this clone turned up a few times. The CDR3 protein is CASSHWGQGPEQYF. CDR3 DNA sequence: TGTGCCAGCAGCCATTGGGGACAGGGTCCCGAGCAGTACTTC. V is TRBV7-2 and J is TRBJ2-7, with TRBD1 matching over 9 bases. Trimming at V came to 5 bases and at J to 6 bases, leaving 8 bases not matched to a gene. The CDR3 length is 14 residues. Germline V gene sequence: CDR1 SGHTA, CDR2 FQGNSA.

V is TRBV6-5 and J is TRBJ2-3; a weak D match, TRBD1 (5 bases). V lost 7 bases and J 5 bases, leaving 13 bases between the germline ends. This CDR3 has 13 amino acids. The germline gives CDR1 MNHEY, CDR2 SVGAGI. The CDR3 loop is CASIGQGKDTQYF. In nucleotides, the CDR3 is TGTGCCAGCATCGGGCAGGGTAAAGATACGCAGTATTTT.

V gene TRBV29-1 combines with J gene TRBJ1-5, with D perhaps matching TRBD1 (5 bases). This CDR3 spans 12 amino acids. V lost 7 bases, J lost 5 bases, and 12 bases lay in between. CDR1 and CDR2 (germline): SQVTM, ANQGSEA. CDR3 region: CSGAGRYQPQHF. The CDR3 region has the DNA TGCAGCGGCGCGGGACGCTATCAGCCCCAGCATTTT.

This clone was observed a handful of times. The V call is TRBV4-3, the J call TRBJ1-6; no definite D call. Germline V CDR1 and CDR2: LGHNA, YSLEER. CDR3 size: 14 residues. V was cut by 2 bases and J by 5 bases, with 7 bases left in between. The CDR3: CASSQWQNNSPLHF. CDR3 DNA sequence: TGCGCCAGCAGCCAATGGCAGAATAATTCACCCCTCCACTTT.

As concerns this clone: Mismatch with germline at one junction end may stem from a read error. This chain uses TRBV7-7 with TRBJ2-3; TRBD2 agrees at 13 bases. CDR3 length: 16 amino acids. The germline CDR1 and CDR2 sequences are SSHAT and FNYEAQ (reference sequence). DNA for the CDR3: TGTGCTAGCAGCTTAGGACTAGCGGGGGCAACAGATACGCAGTATTTT. This translates into CASSLGLAGATDTQYF. Full variable domain (remainder filled in from reference TRBV7-7 and TRBJ2-3): GAGVSQSPRYKVTKRGQDVTLRCDPISSHATLYWYQQALGQGPEFLTYFNYEAQPDKSGLPSDRFSAERPEGSISTLTIQRTEQRDSAMYRCASSLGLAGATDTQYFGPGTRLTVL.

Notes on this clone: Different DNA sequences within this sample yield the same CDR3. This chain uses TRBV5-6 with TRBJ2-7; the D gene is possibly TRBD2 (5 bases). The germline CDR1 and CDR2 sequences are SGHDT and YYEEEE. The germline V and J ends were trimmed by 0 bases and 6 bases, with 10 bases remaining between them. There are 13 residues in the CDR3. Here the CDR3 DNA reads TGTGCCAGCAGCTTGGCGCCGGGGTCCGAGCAGTACTTC. Protein product: CASSLAPGSEQYF.

In its sample, this clone was seen a few times. This chain joins TRBV11-2 and TRBJ1-2; unclear D gene. The CDR3 length is 12 residues. V dropped 4 bases and J dropped 4 bases, with 7 bases sitting between them. Germline V gene data show CDR1 as SGHAT and CDR2 as FQNNGV. The CDR3 protein is CASSSGLYGYTF. The CDR3 region has the DNA TGTGCCAGCAGCTCGGGCCTCTATGGCTACACCTTC.

This clone was seen a handful of times. The chain combines TRBV5-1 with TRBJ2-7, with D maybe TRBD2 (5 bases). The CDR3 runs to 15 residues. Per germline, CDR1 SGHRS and CDR2 YFSETQ. V lost 3 bases and J 2 bases, leaving 15 bases between the germline ends. CDR3 region: CASSSDPTITYEQYF. The CDR3 coding sequence is TGCGCCAGCAGCTCCGATCCGACTATCACCTACGAGCAGTACTTC. The full variable domain, its missing parts supplied by reference TRBV5-1 and TRBJ2-7, is KAGVTQTPRYLIKTRGQQVTLSCSPISGHRSVSWYQQTPGQGLQFLFEYFSETQRNKGNFPGRFSGRQFSNSRSEMNVSTLELGDSALYLCASSSDPTITYEQYFGPGTRLTVT.

The chain uses TRBV5-1 and TRBJ2-1; D remains ambiguous. Looked up from germline, CDR1 is SGHRS and CDR2 is YFSETQ. The CDR3 covers 14 residues. V lost 1 base, J lost 8 bases, and 13 bases lay in between. The CDR3 sequence is CASSLTMGADEQFF. DNA for the CDR3: TGCGCCAGCAGCTTGACGATGGGCGCTGATGAGCAGTTCTTC.